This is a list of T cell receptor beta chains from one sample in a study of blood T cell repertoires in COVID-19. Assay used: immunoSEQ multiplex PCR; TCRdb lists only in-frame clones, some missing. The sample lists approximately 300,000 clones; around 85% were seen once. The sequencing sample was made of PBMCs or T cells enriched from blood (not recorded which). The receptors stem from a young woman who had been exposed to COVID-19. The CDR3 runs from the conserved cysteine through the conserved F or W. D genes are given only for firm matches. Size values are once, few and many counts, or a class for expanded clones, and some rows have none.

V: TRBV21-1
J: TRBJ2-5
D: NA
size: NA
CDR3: CASSKDPRREETQYF
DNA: TGTGCCAGCAGCAAAGATCCGCGGAGGGAAGAGACCCAGTACTTC

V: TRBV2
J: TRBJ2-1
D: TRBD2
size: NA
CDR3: CASIAGTSATDSSYNEQFF
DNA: TGTGCCAGCATAGCGGGGACTAGCGCGACTGATAGCTCCTACAATGAGCAGTTCTTC

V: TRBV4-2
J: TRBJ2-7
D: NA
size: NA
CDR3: CASSQDWAGKLNYEQYF
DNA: TGTGCCAGCAGCCAAGATTGGGCAGGGAAACTTAACTACGAGCAGTACTTC

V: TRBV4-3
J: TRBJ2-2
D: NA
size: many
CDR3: CASSPGFLGSGELFF
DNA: TGCGCCAGCAGCCCGGGTTTTCTAGGGAGCGGGGAGCTGTTTTTT

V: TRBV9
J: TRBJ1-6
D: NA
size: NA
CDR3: CASSGIPGHENSPLHF
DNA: TGTGCCAGCAGCGGGATCCCGGGACATGAAAATTCACCCCTCCACTTT

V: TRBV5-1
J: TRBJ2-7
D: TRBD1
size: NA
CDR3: CASSLEGAGEWYEQYF
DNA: TGCGCCAGCAGCTTGGAGGGGGCAGGGGAATGGTACGAGCAGTACTTC

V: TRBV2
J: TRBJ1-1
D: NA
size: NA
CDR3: CASSRELTEAFF
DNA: TGTGCCAGCAGTCGCGAGCTCACTGAAGCTTTCTTT

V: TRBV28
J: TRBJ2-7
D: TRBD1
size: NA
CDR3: CASSLTTGQQYF
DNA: TGTGCCAGCAGTCTTACGACAGGGCAACAGTACTTC

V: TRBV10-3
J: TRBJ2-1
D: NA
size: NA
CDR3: CAISSDRDNKAYEQFF
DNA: TGTGCCATCAGTTCCGACCGGGACAACAAGGCCTATGAGCAGTTCTTC

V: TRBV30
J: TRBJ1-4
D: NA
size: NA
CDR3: CAWSPTVLNEKLFF
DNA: TGTGCCTGGAGTCCCACAGTTCTTAATGAAAAACTGTTTTTT

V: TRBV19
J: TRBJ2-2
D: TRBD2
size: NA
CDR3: CASSILLREGRGGELFF
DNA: TGTGCCAGTAGTATCCTTCTGAGGGAGGGCCGAGGCGGGGAGCTGTTTTTT

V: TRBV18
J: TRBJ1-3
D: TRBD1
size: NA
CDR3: CASSPDRGPGNTIYF
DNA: TGTGCCAGCTCACCAGACAGGGGGCCTGGAAACACCATATATTTT

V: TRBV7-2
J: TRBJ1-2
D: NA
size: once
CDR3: CASSLVLGYTF
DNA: TGTGCCAGCAGCTTAGTTCTTGGCTACACCTTC

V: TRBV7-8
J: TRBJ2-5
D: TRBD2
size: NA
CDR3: CASSLNPADSGSTETQYF
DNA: TGTGCCAGCAGCTTAAATCCAGCGGACAGCGGGAGTACAGAGACCCAGTACTTC

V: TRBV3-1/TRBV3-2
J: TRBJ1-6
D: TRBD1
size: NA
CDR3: CASSRGDRGPNSPLHF
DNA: TGTGCCAGCAGCCGAGGAGACAGGGGGCCGAATTCACCCCTCCACTTT

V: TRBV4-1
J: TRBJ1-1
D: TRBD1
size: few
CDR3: CAGSDMTGYAFF
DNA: TGCGCCGGGTCTGATATGACAGGGTACGCTTTCTTT

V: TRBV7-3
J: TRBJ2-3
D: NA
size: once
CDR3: CASSFGLAPFTDTQYF
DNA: TGTGCCAGCAGCTTTGGGCTAGCTCCCTTCACAGATACGCAGTATTTT

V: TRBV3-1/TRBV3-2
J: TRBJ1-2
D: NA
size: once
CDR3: CASSHEHGYYGYTF
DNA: TGTGCCAGCAGCCACGAACACGGGTACTATGGCTACACCTTC

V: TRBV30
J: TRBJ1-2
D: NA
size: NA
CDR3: CAWSSPGANYGYTF
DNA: TGTGCCTGGAGTTCTCCAGGGGCCAACTATGGCTACACCTTC

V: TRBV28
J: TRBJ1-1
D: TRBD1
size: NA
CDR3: CASSLGDRPLGTEAFF
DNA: TGTGCCAGCAGTTTGGGGGACAGGCCTCTTGGCACTGAAGCTTTCTTT

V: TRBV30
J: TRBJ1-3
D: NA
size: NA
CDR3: CAWKTGPGNTIYF
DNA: TGTGCCTGGAAGACAGGCCCTGGAAACACCATATATTTT

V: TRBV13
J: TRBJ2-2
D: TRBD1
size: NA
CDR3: CASSSDRVETGELFF
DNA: TGTGCCAGCAGCTCGGACAGGGTCGAGACCGGGGAGCTGTTTTTT

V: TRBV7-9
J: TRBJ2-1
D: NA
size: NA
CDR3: CASSPPRGTSYNEQFF
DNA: TGTGCCAGCAGCCCCCCTCGGGGGACTTCCTACAATGAGCAGTTCTTC

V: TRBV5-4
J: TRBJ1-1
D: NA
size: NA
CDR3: CASSPPGTRVGMNTEAFF
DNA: TGTGCCAGCAGCCCACCCGGGACACGTGTTGGGATGAACACTGAAGCTTTCTTT

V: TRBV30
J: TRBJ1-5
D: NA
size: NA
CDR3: CAWAGGSNQPQHF
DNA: TGTGCCTGGGCGGGTGGTAGCAATCAGCCCCAGCATTTT

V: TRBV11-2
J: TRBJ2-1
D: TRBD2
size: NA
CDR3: CASSPSGRDDNEQFF
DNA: TGTGCCAGCAGTCCCAGCGGGAGGGATGACAATGAGCAGTTCTTC